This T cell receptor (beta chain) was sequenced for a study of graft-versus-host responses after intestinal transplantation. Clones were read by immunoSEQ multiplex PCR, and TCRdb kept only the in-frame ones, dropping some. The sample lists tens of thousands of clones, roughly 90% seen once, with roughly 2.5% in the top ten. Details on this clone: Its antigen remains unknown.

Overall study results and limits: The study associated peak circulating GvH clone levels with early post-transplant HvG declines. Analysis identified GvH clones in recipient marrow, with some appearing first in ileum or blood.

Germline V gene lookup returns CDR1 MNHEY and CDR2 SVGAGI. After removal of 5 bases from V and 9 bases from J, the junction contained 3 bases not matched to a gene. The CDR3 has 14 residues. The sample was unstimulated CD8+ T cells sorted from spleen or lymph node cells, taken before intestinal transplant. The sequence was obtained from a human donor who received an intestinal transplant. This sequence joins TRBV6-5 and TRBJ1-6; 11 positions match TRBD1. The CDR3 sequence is CASSEGQGASPLHF. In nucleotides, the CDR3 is TGTGCCAGCAGTGAAGGACAGGGGGCTTCACCCCTCCACTTT.